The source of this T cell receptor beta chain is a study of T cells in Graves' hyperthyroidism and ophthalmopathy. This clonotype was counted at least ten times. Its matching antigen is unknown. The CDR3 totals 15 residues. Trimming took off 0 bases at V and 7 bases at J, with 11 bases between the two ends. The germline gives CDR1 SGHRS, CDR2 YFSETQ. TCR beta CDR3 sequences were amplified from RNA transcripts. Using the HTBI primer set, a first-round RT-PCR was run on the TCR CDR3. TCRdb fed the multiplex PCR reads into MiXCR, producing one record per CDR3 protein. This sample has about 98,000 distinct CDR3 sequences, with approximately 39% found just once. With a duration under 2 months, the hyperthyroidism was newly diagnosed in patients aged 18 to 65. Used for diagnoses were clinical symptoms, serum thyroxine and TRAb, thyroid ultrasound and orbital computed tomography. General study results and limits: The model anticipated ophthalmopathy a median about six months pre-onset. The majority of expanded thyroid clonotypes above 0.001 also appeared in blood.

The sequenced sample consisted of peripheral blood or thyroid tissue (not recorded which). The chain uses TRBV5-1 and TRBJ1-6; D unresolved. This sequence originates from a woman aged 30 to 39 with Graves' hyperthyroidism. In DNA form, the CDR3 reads TGCGCCAGCAGCTTGGAAGGCTTTCGGAATTCACCCCTCCACTTT. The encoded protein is CASSLEGFRNSPLHF.